This T cell receptor beta chain was sequenced in a study of cytomegalovirus exposure and HLA in healthy donors. Regarding this clone: What it binds is unknown.

PCR amplification relied on 60 Vbeta primers (plus 13 Jbeta primers). The table came from immunoSEQ multiplex PCR; TCRdb's copy has only in-frame clones and leaves some out. The data contain about 110,000 clones, around 70% of them singletons. The V segment lost 5 bases and the J segment 8 bases; nucleotides outside the gene matches: 5. Germline V lookup: CDR1 SGHRS, CDR2 YFSETQ. The CDR3 covers 13 residues. Whole-study results and caveats: In a later analysis, TCR association rates varied by HLA locus: DRB1 most, HLA-C fewest.

This clonotype was sampled from a man aged 25-45 years in good health and CMV-seropositive. V usage is TRBV5-1 and J usage is TRBJ2-1; TRBD2 matches at 9 bases. The sequenced sample consisted of PBMCs. Here the CDR3 reads CASSSSGVDEQFF. CDR3 bases: TGCGCCAGCAGTTCTAGCGGGGTCGATGAGCAGTTCTTC.